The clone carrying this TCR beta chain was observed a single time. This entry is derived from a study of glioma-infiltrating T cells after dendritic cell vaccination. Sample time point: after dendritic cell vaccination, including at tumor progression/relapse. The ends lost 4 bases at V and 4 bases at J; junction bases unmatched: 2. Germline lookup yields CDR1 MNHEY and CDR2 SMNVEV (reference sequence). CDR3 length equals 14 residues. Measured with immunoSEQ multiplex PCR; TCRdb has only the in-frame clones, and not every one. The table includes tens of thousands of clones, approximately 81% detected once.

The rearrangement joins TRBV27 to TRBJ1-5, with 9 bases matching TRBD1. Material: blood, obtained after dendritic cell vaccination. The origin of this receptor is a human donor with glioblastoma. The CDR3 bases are TGTGCCAGCAGTTACGGGACAGGGAATCAGCCCCAGCATTTT. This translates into CASSYGTGNQPQHF.